A single sample gave rise to the 25 T cell receptor beta chains below, sequenced in a study of CD8+ T cells in alopecia areata. As for treatment: oral pan-JAK inhibitor, 5-10 mg twice daily. RNA extraction was followed by reverse transcription into cDNA, which acted as the sequencing template. TCRdb's table, derived via immunoSEQ multiplex PCR, lists solely in-frame clones and lacks some. Seen here are about 90,000 clones, about 40% observed once, and the top ten hold more than 15%. The sequenced sample was CD8+ T cells sorted from blood, obtained at week 24, from a patient treated with tofacitinib. The receptors were sampled from a human donor with alopecia areata.

This clone was recorded once. V and J are TRBV6-1 and TRBJ2-7; 7 nucleotides agree with TRBD2. Germline V gene data show CDR1 as MNHNS and CDR2 as SASEGT. This CDR3 spans 16 amino acids. The V gene end was trimmed by 2 bases and the J gene end by 3 bases; junction bases not matched to a gene: 10. Here the CDR3 DNA reads TGTGCCAGCAGTGAATGGTCAAGCGGGACTGACTACGAGCAGTACTTC. This translates into CASSEWSSGTDYEQYF.

The chain joins TRBV11-2 to TRBJ2-7; tentatively, D is TRBD1 (6 bases). The CDR3 extends over 14 amino acids. V was pared by 6 bases and J by 3 bases, with 15 bases between. Germline V CDR1 and CDR2: SGHAT, FQNNGV. The CDR3 coding sequence is TGTGCCAGCAGTTTATCGGGACACTACTACGAGCAGTACTTC. It codes for CASSLSGHYYEQYF.

A few counts support this clone. The genes are TRBV5-1 and TRBJ2-2; 9 bases line up with TRBD1. Germline-derived CDR1 and CDR2 are SGHRS and YFSETQ. This CDR3 is 14 amino acids long. V lost 7 bases to trimming and J lost 2 bases; unmatched junction nucleotides: 3. The CDR3 region is CASGTGKNTGELFF. CDR3 coding DNA: TGCGCCAGCGGGACAGGGAAAAACACCGGGGAGCTGTTTTTT.

The chain employs TRBV12-5 and TRBJ2-1; the match to TRBD2 covers 11 bases. The trim removed 1 base at V and 5 bases at J, leaving 1 base unmatched. In germline, CDR1 is LGHNT, CDR2 FRNRAP. There are 15 residues in the CDR3. As DNA, the CDR3 is TGTGCTAGTGGTTTGGGACTAGCGGGAAACAATGAGCAGTTCTTC. Translation: CASGLGLAGNNEQFF.

As regards this clone: Compared with germline, one end of the junction differs, possibly owing to a read error. V is TRBV2 and J is TRBJ2-7; D is unclear. This CDR3 is 11 amino acids long. Looked up from germline, CDR1 is SNHLY and CDR2 is FYNNEI. CDR3 protein: CASIFAATQTF. CDR3 sequence (DNA): TGTGCCAGCATCTTTGCTGCAACACAAACCTTC.

The CDR3 DNA reads as TGTGCCAGCAGTGACGGGGGCCGGGACACCGGGGAGCTGTTTTTT. Residues: CASSDGGRDTGELFF. The chain has TRBV6-1 and TRBJ2-2, with D perhaps given as TRBD1 or TRBD2 (6 bases each). Trimming took 3 bases from V and 3 from J, leaving 11 bases between them. Germline V lookup: CDR1 MNHNS, CDR2 SASEGT. This CDR3 region has 15 residues.

The chain is built from TRBV6-5 and TRBJ2-7; D might be TRBD1 or TRBD2, each matching 5 bases. The CDR3 loop spans 13 amino acids. The V gene's germline CDR1 is MNHEY and CDR2 SVGAGI. V was trimmed by 5 bases and J by 6 bases, leaving 14 bases between them. CDR3 amino acids: CASSRPSGPEQYF. Written as DNA, the CDR3 is TGTGCCAGCAGTCGACCATCGGGACCCGAGCAGTACTTC.

This clone was counted a few times. The gene calls are TRBV21-1 and TRBJ2-6; TRBD1, as called in the table, went unchecked against the DNA. TRBV21-1 is a known pseudogene. The CDR3 has 15 residues. The chain's CDR3 is CASSISGAGANVLTF. CDR3 nucleotide sequence: TGTGCCAGCAGCATCTCAGGGGCTGGGGCCAACGTCCTGACTTTC.

The table lists this clone with a few counts. This chain joins TRBV27 and TRBJ1-5; TRBD1 matches 10 bases. This CDR3 has 14 amino acids. Trimming removed 4 bases from V and 5 bases from J; junction bases left unmatched: 2. The germline gives CDR1 MNHEY, CDR2 SMNVEV (reference sequence). CDR3 nucleotide sequence: TGTGCCAGCAGTTGGACAGGGGGAGATCAGCCCCAGCATTTT. It codes for CASSWTGGDQPQHF.

The V and J genes are TRBV7-9 and TRBJ1-5, with D maybe TRBD1 (5 bases). The CDR3 is 14 residues long. CDR1 is SEHNR and CDR2 is FQNEAQ in the germline V gene (reference sequence). Trimming took off 5 bases at V and 3 bases at J, with 11 bases between the two ends. The CDR3 DNA reads TGTGCCAGCAGCCTAGAGGGGTTCAATCAGCCCCAGCATTTT. Residues: CASSLEGFNQPQHF.

This clone was picked up a small number of times. The rearrangement uses TRBV29-1 and TRBJ2-7; 10 nucleotides match TRBD1. This CDR3 is built from 14 residues. The germline V gene has CDR1 SQVTM and CDR2 ANQGSEA. The DNA of the CDR3 is TGCAGAGTCCCGGGACAGGGGAGAGTACGCGAGCAGTACTTC. It yields the protein CRVPGQGRVREQYF.

This chain connects TRBV29-1 to TRBJ2-7; no definite D call. Per germline, CDR1 SQVTM and CDR2 ANQGSEA. Trimming took 0 bases from V and 2 from J, leaving 11 bases between them. The CDR3 loop spans 14 amino acids. The DNA of the CDR3 is TGCAGCGTTGAAGAGGATGTCGGTCCCTACGAGCAGTACTTC. This codes for CSVEEDVGPYEQYF.

There are a few counts of this clone. The chain couples TRBV5-1 to TRBJ2-2; TRBD1 or TRBD2 may be the D gene (5 bases each). Germline V lookup: CDR1 SGHRS, CDR2 YFSETQ. V dropped 0 bases and J dropped 0 bases, with 27 bases sitting between them. This CDR3 has 22 residues. For the CDR3, the DNA is TGCGCCAGCAGCTTGGGGGACCGGGGACGTCAGTTGGAGGTATCGAACACCGGGGAGCTGTTTTTT. Translated: CASSLGDRGRQLEVSNTGELFF.

The chain combines TRBV4-1 with TRBJ1-2; TRBD1 is a possible D gene (5 bases). This CDR3 comprises 15 residues. CDR1 and CDR2 from the germline V gene are MGHRA and YSYEKL. V was clipped by 5 bases and J by 6 bases, with 19 bases between them. The CDR3 region is CASSWGDPPKDGYTF. In nucleotides, the CDR3 is TGCGCCAGCAGCTGGGGGGACCCCCCTAAAGATGGCTACACCTTC.

The V call is TRBV5-6, the J call TRBJ2-2, with TRBD2 as a possible D gene (6 bases). V dropped 4 bases and J dropped 6 bases, with 22 bases sitting between them. The CDR3 is 17 amino acids. Germline V gene lookup returns CDR1 SGHDT and CDR2 YYEEEE. The CDR3 region is CASSPSYGTSLAGELFF. The CDR3 DNA is TGTGCCAGCAGCCCATCATACGGGACTTCACTGGCCGGGGAGCTGTTTTTT.

This clone showed up just a few times. The rearrangement joins TRBV19 to TRBJ2-5, with 12 bases aligning to TRBD2. The CDR3 contains 13 residues. J was trimmed by 5 bases and V by 7 bases; bases with no gene match: 2. Per germline, CDR1 LNHDA and CDR2 SQIVND (reference sequence). CDR3 loop: CASKTSGSETQYF. As DNA, the CDR3 is TGTGCCAGTAAGACTAGCGGGAGTGAGACCCAGTACTTC.

The rearrangement uses TRBV10-3 and TRBJ2-7; D unclear. This CDR3 spans 12 amino acids. V gave up 6 bases and J gave up 2 bases, with 8 bases separating them. Germline V CDR1 and CDR2: ENHRY, SYGVKD. The CDR3 spells CAISVDPYEQYF. CDR3 coding DNA: TGTGCCATCAGCGTTGACCCCTACGAGCAGTACTTC.

This clone was counted a few times. J is TRBJ1-2 and V is TRBV23-1, with D possibly being TRBD1 (5 bases). TRBV23-1 is identified as an open reading frame with a role that is uncertain. This CDR3 has 15 amino acids. Between the trimmed V and J ends, which lost 2 bases and 3 bases, there was a span of 13 bases. For the CDR3, the DNA is TGCGCCAGCAGTCAACGATCCCCAGGGTACTATGGCTACACCTTC. It translates to CASSQRSPGYYGYTF.

The CDR3 spells CASSPGTSGRHNEQFF. CDR3 DNA sequence: TGTGCCAGCTCTCCCGGGACTAGCGGGAGACACAATGAGCAGTTCTTC. V gene TRBV18 combines with J gene TRBJ2-1; 14 bases align to TRBD2. The germline V gene has CDR1 KGHSH and CDR2 LQKENI. V lost 6 bases to trimming and J lost 5 bases; unmatched junction nucleotides: 6. The CDR3 sequence is 16 residues long.

This clone has only a few counts. The V and J genes are TRBV4-1 and TRBJ2-4; D remains unclear. Looked up from germline, CDR1 is MGHRA and CDR2 is YSYEKL. CDR3 length equals 15 residues. Deletions cut 1 base from V and 0 bases from J, with 7 bases between. CDR3 bases: TGCGCCAGCAGCCAAGTAGATCTAGCCAAAAACATTCAGTACTTC. It yields the protein CASSQVDLAKNIQYF.

The chain recombines TRBV7-9 with TRBJ2-7; D tentatively reads TRBD1 or TRBD2 (5 bases each). Germline loops: CDR1 SEHNR, CDR2 FQNEAQ (reference sequence). This CDR3 spans 14 amino acids. V lost 5 bases and J 0 bases, leaving 11 bases between the germline ends. Here the CDR3 DNA reads TGTGCCAGCAGCCCCTCGGGACCCTCCTACGAGCAGTACTTC. Translated: CASSPSGPSYEQYF.

In DNA form, the CDR3 reads TGCGCCAGCAGCGCGCTTGGGGAGCTTGGCTACACCTTC. As protein: CASSALGELGYTF. The V gene is TRBV5-1, the J gene TRBJ1-2; D gene ambiguous. The germline V gene encodes CDR1 SGHRS and CDR2 YFSETQ. The CDR3 is made up of 13 amino acids. V shed 4 bases and J shed 7 bases, with 14 bases lying between them.

V is TRBV9 and J is TRBJ2-1; 8 bases map to TRBD2. The CDR3 spans 15 residues. V gave up 2 bases and J gave up 10 bases; unmatched junction bases: 11. Germline V gives CDR1 SGDLS, CDR2 YYNGEE. This chain's CDR3 is CASSVGGLGPAEQFF. The CDR3, as DNA: TGTGCCAGCAGCGTTGGGGGACTAGGGCCTGCGGAGCAGTTCTTC.

This clone was seen ten or more times. The rearrangement links TRBV2 to TRBJ1-5, with D perhaps matching TRBD1 (6 bases). There are 15 residues in the CDR3. Trimming took 8 bases from V and 5 from J, leaving 19 bases between them. Germline CDR1 is SNHLY and CDR2 is FYNNEI. The CDR3 DNA is TGTGCCAGCCAGCAGGGAGGGGGGTACGATCAGCCCCAGCATTTT. Translated: CASQQGGGYDQPQHF.

This chain connects TRBV15 to TRBJ2-2; D tentatively fits TRBD1 or TRBD2 (5 bases each). Germline CDR1 is LNHNV and CDR2 is YYDKDF (reference sequence). V gave up 6 bases and J gave up 9 bases, with 17 bases separating them. This CDR3 is 14 amino acids long. The CDR3 DNA sequence: TGTGCCACCAGTGATTCCCCGGGACCCTGGGAGCTGTTTTTT. This gives the protein CATSDSPGPWELFF.